One and the same sample provided the 32 T cell receptor beta chains below, sequenced in a study of technical replicates of blood from four donors. Here immunoSEQ multiplex PCR was the method, and the copy in TCRdb shows in-frame clones only, minus some. The sample lists roughly 79,000 clones, approximately 75% occurring once. Input material: PBMCs. The receptors derive from a human donor in good health. Some clones in this sample may be carry-over from other donors' samples.

The chain is built from TRBV5-6 and TRBJ2-2; D is uncertain. Germline V gene lookup returns CDR1 SGHDT and CDR2 YYEEEE. Trimming pared 0 bases from V and 6 bases from J, leaving 3 bases between. CDR3 length equals 12 residues. The CDR3, as DNA: TGTGCCAGCAGCTTGGTCGCCGGGGAGCTGTTTTTT. Its protein product is CASSLVAGELFF.

This chain connects TRBV5-4 to TRBJ2-7; D call uncertain. In germline, CDR1 is SGHNT, CDR2 YYREEE (reference sequence). The V end lost 9 bases, the J end lost 0 bases, and 19 bases lay between the germline ends. This CDR3 has 15 residues. The CDR3 DNA is TGTGCCACCACCCCCGCCGATGCCAGCTCCTACGAGCAGTACTTC. Translation: CATTPADASSYEQYF.

This clone has more than one count but fewer than ten. The rearrangement links TRBV11-1 to TRBJ2-2; D may be TRBD2 (6 bases). Trimming took 6 bases from V and 6 from J, leaving 14 bases between them. Germline loops: CDR1 SGHAT, CDR2 FQDESV (reference sequence). The CDR3 loop spans 14 amino acids. In nucleotides, the CDR3 is TGTGCCAGCAGTCGTAGGAGGGCACCCGGGGAGCTGTTTTTT. Its translation: CASSRRRAPGELFF.

The V gene is TRBV19, the J gene TRBJ2-7; D uncertain. The CDR3 sequence is 14 residues long. V lost 1 base to trimming and J lost 0 bases, with 7 bases between them. Germline values: CDR1 LNHDA, CDR2 SQIVND (reference sequence). The CDR3 bases are TGTGCCAGTAGTATAGGACTTGCCTCCTACGAGCAGTACTTC. This translates into CASSIGLASYEQYF.

The J gene is TRBJ2-7, the V gene TRBV7-2; 14 nucleotides match TRBD2. The CDR3 is 17 residues long. Losses at the gene ends were 5 bases for V and 2 bases for J; bases not matched to a gene: 8. Germline-derived CDR1 and CDR2 are SGHTA and FQGNSA. The CDR3 sequence is CASSHLGTSGGAYEQYF. For the CDR3, the DNA is TGTGCCAGCAGCCACCTGGGGACTAGCGGGGGCGCCTACGAGCAGTACTTC.

This clone was counted only a few times. V and J are TRBV7-2 and TRBJ2-2; 9 bases agree with TRBD1. Germline CDR1 is SGHTA and CDR2 is FQGNSA. The CDR3 has 16 residues. The trim removed 5 bases at V and 3 bases at J, leaving 7 bases unmatched. The CDR3 DNA sequence: TGTGCCAGCAGCCGAAGGGGGACAGGGTACACCGGGGAGCTGTTTTTT. This codes for CASSRRGTGYTGELFF.

V usage is TRBV18 and J usage is TRBJ2-1, with 7 bases matching TRBD2. There are 17 residues in the CDR3. The germline V gene encodes CDR1 KGHSH and CDR2 LQKENI. With 0 bases clipped from V and 3 bases from J, the junction kept 8 bases outside the gene matches. The CDR3 region has the DNA TGTGCCAGCTCACCACCGAAGGCGGGAGAGCGCTACAATGAGCAGTTCTTC. Encoded protein: CASSPPKAGERYNEQFF.

The rearrangement uses TRBV7-9 and TRBJ2-2, with 8 bases that match TRBD2. The germline V gene has CDR1 SEHNR and CDR2 FQNEAQ (reference sequence). The V gene end was trimmed by 7 bases and the J gene end by 1 base; junction bases not matched to a gene: 5. This CDR3 comprises 15 residues. The CDR3, as DNA: TGTGCCAGCACAAAAAGCGGGGGGAACACCGGGGAGCTGTTTTTT. Its protein product is CASTKSGGNTGELFF. Full variable domain (outside the CDR3, taken from reference TRBV7-9 and TRBJ2-2): DTGVSQNPRHKITKRGQNVTFRCDPISEHNRLYWYRQTLGQGPEFLTYFQNEAQLEKSRLLSDRFSAERPKGSFSTLEIQRTEQGDSAMYLCASTKSGGNTGELFFGEGSRLTVL.

This chain joins TRBV15 and TRBJ2-3; 8 nucleotides line up with TRBD1. The CDR3 runs 15 residues. The germline CDR1 and CDR2 sequences are LNHNV and YYDKDF (reference sequence). V shed 5 bases and J 1 base; nucleotides not matched to a gene: 5. CDR3 in amino acids: CATSVPGQGTDTQYF. The CDR3 DNA reads as TGTGCCACCAGCGTGCCGGGACAGGGCACAGATACGCAGTATTTT.

This rearrangement joins TRBV18 to TRBJ2-2, with 8 bases fitting TRBD1. Germline loops: CDR1 KGHSH, CDR2 LQKENI. V shed 6 bases, J shed 6 bases, and the junction held 9 bases outside the gene matches. The CDR3 sequence is 15 residues long. This chain's CDR3 is CASSPYGQGSGELFF. The CDR3 region has the DNA TGTGCCAGCTCCCCCTACGGACAGGGATCCGGGGAGCTGTTTTTT.

The rearrangement links TRBV6-5 to TRBJ2-2; possibly TRBD2 for D (5 bases). Trimming shortened V by 8 bases and J by 0 bases, and 10 bases separated the two germline ends. The CDR3 is 14 amino acids. Germline V gene lookup returns CDR1 MNHEY and CDR2 SVGAGI. The CDR3 DNA reads as TGTGCCAGCCGGCGGGCCCCGAACACCGGGGAGCTGTTTTTT. Protein product: CASRRAPNTGELFF.

This rearrangement joins TRBV27 to TRBJ2-7; 7 positions agree with TRBD1. V was clipped by 5 bases and J by 3 bases; unmatched bases: 10. The CDR3 spans 15 residues. Germline V gene data show CDR1 as MNHEY and CDR2 as SMNVEV (reference sequence). Here the CDR3 reads CASSLTGTAYYEQYF. CDR3 coding DNA: TGTGCCAGCAGTCTCACCGGGACAGCATACTACGAGCAGTACTTC.

The rearrangement links TRBV7-9 to TRBJ1-2; tentatively, D is TRBD1 (6 bases). The CDR3 totals 12 residues. The germline V gene has CDR1 SEHNR and CDR2 FQNEAQ (reference sequence). V lost 1 base and J 7 bases, leaving 7 bases between the germline ends. CDR3 protein: CASSLVGAGYTF. CDR3 nucleotide sequence: TGTGCCAGCAGCTTAGTGGGGGCTGGCTACACCTTC.

Comments on this clone: Other DNA variants within this sample encode the same CDR3. The J gene is TRBJ1-5, the V gene TRBV9; 7 bases align to TRBD1. The CDR3 runs to 14 residues. Germline CDR1 is SGDLS and CDR2 is YYNGEE. Unmatched junction bases numbered 2, after V lost 3 bases and J lost 2 bases. CDR3 protein: CASSATGGNQPQHF. The CDR3 coding sequence is TGTGCCAGCAGCGCAACAGGGGGCAATCAGCCCCAGCATTTT.

The chain employs TRBV19 and TRBJ2-5, with TRBD2 identical over 10 bases. V dropped 6 bases and J dropped 0; count of bases not matched to a gene: 22. Per the germline V gene, CDR1 is LNHDA and CDR2 is SQIVND (reference sequence). The CDR3 runs 21 residues. The DNA for the CDR3 is TGTGCCAGTAGAATGGGGGACGCTAGCGGGGGAACCCCTCTGTACCAAGAGACCCAGTACTTC. Translated: CASRMGDASGGTPLYQETQYF.

CDR3 residues: CATSFGRQKFPYEQYF. CDR3 in DNA: TGTGCCACCAGCTTCGGCCGACAGAAGTTTCCCTACGAGCAGTACTTC. The chain is built from TRBV15 and TRBJ2-7, with D possibly being TRBD1 (5 bases). CDR1 and CDR2 (germline): LNHNV, YYDKDF (reference sequence). This CDR3 is built from 16 residues. Deletions cut 5 bases from V and 2 bases from J, with 19 bases between.

The chain is built from TRBV10-3 and TRBJ2-6, with 9 bases matching TRBD1. Germline CDR1 is ENHRY and CDR2 is SYGVKD. After removal of 4 bases from V and 0 bases from J, the junction contained 16 bases not matched to a gene. The CDR3 length is 21 residues. This CDR3 is CAISGSPGTGKPPSGANVLTF. As DNA, the CDR3 is TGTGCCATCAGTGGTAGTCCCGGGACAGGGAAACCCCCCTCTGGGGCCAACGTCCTGACTTTC.

The CDR3 nucleotides read TGTGCCAGCAGCTCTGGACTAGCGGATTACAATGAGCAGTTCTTC. The encoded protein is CASSSGLADYNEQFF. V is TRBV5-4 and J is TRBJ2-1; 10 bases are a match to TRBD2. CDR1 and CDR2 from the germline V gene are SGHNT and YYREEE (reference sequence). The CDR3 extends over 15 amino acids. The ends lost 3 bases at V and 4 bases at J; junction bases unmatched: 4. Based on the CDR3 plus reference TRBV5-4 and TRBJ2-1, the full variable domain is ETGVTQSPTHLIKTRGQQVTLRCSSQSGHNTVSWYQQALGQGPQFIFQYYREEENGRGNFPPRFSGLQFPNYSSELNVNALELDDSALYLCASSSGLADYNEQFFGPGTRLTVL.

In its sample, this clone was seen a few times. This rearrangement joins TRBV10-1 to TRBJ1-6, with 8 bases matching TRBD1. The germline V gene has CDR1 WNHNN and CDR2 SYGVQD (reference sequence). The J segment lost 14 bases and the V segment lost 8 bases, leaving 17 bases of the junction unmatched. The CDR3 consists of 15 residues. CDR3 loop: CASSGQWTGPFTLHF. Here the CDR3 DNA reads TGCGCCAGCTCGGGTCAATGGACAGGGCCTTTCACCCTCCACTTT.

This clone was counted only a few times. This chain links TRBV20-1 with TRBJ1-2, with D unresolved. This CDR3 contains 11 residues. Germline V gene data show CDR1 as DFQATT and CDR2 as SNEGSKA (reference sequence). Between the trimmed V and J ends, which lost 1 base and 8 bases, there was a span of 8 bases. CDR3 protein: CSARGGIGYTF. DNA of the CDR3: TGCAGTGCTAGAGGCGGCATCGGCTACACCTTC.

The gene calls are TRBV5-4 and TRBJ2-2, with TRBD2 matching 7 bases. Germline lookup yields CDR1 SGHNT and CDR2 YYREEE (reference sequence). The CDR3 has 15 residues. Trimming removed 5 bases from V and 5 bases from J; junction bases left unmatched: 9. This CDR3 reads CASSLGLVGTGELFF. The CDR3 DNA sequence: TGTGCCAGCAGTTTAGGACTAGTGGGAACCGGGGAGCTGTTTTTT. Full variable domain (missing parts from reference TRBV5-4 and TRBJ2-2): ETGVTQSPTHLIKTRGQQVTLRCSSQSGHNTVSWYQQALGQGPQFIFQYYREEENGRGNFPPRFSGLQFPNYSSELNVNALELDDSALYLCASSLGLVGTGELFFGEGSRLTVL.

Only one count was recorded for this clone. This sequence joins TRBV9 and TRBJ2-5; D may be TRBD2 (5 bases). The CDR3 totals 16 residues. Germline V gene data show CDR1 as SGDLS and CDR2 as YYNGEE. Trimming pared 0 bases from V and 5 bases from J, leaving 17 bases between. The CDR3 loop is CASSVGMGLREETQYF. The CDR3 nucleotides read TGTGCCAGCAGCGTAGGGATGGGTTTAAGGGAGGAGACCCAGTACTTC.

This clone was recorded only once. The rearrangement links TRBV7-2 to TRBJ2-7, with 7 bases fitting TRBD1. The V gene's germline CDR1 is SGHTA and CDR2 FQGNSA. Trimming took 0 bases from V and 4 from J; bases not matched to a gene: 3. The CDR3 consists of 14 residues. Here the CDR3 reads CASSLALGQYEQYF. Written as DNA, the CDR3 is TGTGCCAGCAGCTTAGCTTTGGGACAGTACGAGCAGTACTTC.

Only a few counts were recorded for this clone. J is TRBJ2-7 and V is TRBV5-1; 12 nucleotides line up with TRBD2. V dropped 4 bases and J dropped 5; count of bases not matched to a gene: 13. CDR1 and CDR2 (germline): SGHRS, YFSETQ. There are 17 residues in the CDR3. CDR3: CASSPTSPSGRAHEQYF. DNA of the CDR3: TGCGCCAGCAGCCCGACCTCCCCTAGCGGGAGGGCCCACGAGCAGTACTTC.

The chain carries TRBV7-8 and TRBJ2-2; D may be TRBD1 (7 bases). This CDR3 region has 17 residues. Germline V gene data show CDR1 as SGHVS and CDR2 as FQNEAQ. V lost 5 bases, J lost 0 bases, and 16 bases lay in between. The CDR3 DNA sequence: TGTGCCAGCAGCCCCAGGGGGGCGGGTTCGAACACCGGGGAGCTGTTTTTT. This translates into CASSPRGAGSNTGELFF.

The V gene is TRBV14, the J gene TRBJ1-3; 11 bases are a match to TRBD1. CDR1 and CDR2 from the germline V gene are SGHDN and FVKESK. V was pared by 6 bases and J by 1 base, with 8 bases of the junction left unmatched. The CDR3 loop spans 17 amino acids. CDR3 sequence (DNA): TGTGCCAGCAGACGGACAGGGGGCGAAAGTTCTGGAAACACCATATATTTT. Its translation: CASRRTGGESSGNTIYF.

This clone was detected only a few times. The J gene is TRBJ1-2, the V gene TRBV6-6; 7 nucleotides align to TRBD1. The CDR3 has 14 amino acids. Germline trimming cut 6 bases from V and 5 bases from J; bases unmatched to any gene: 9. Germline loops: CDR1 MNHNY, CDR2 SVGAGI (reference sequence). CDR3 region: CASSSSQQGYGYTF. CDR3 coding DNA: TGTGCCAGCAGCTCAAGTCAACAGGGGTATGGCTACACCTTC.

This clone is a singleton in its sample. This chain uses TRBV7-6 with TRBJ1-3; D unclear. CDR3 length equals 17 residues. Germline loops: CDR1 SGHVS, CDR2 FNYEAQ. Trimming removed 4 bases at V and 0 bases at J, with 16 bases between. CDR3 protein: CASSSYFRRSSGNTIYF. As DNA, the CDR3 is TGTGCCAGCAGCTCCTACTTTAGACGGAGCTCTGGAAACACCATATATTTT.

The chain carries TRBV6-5 and TRBJ2-5; D possibly corresponds to TRBD2 (5 bases). Germline CDR1 is MNHEY and CDR2 is SVGAGI. The ends were cut back, 2 bases at V and 2 bases at J, with 12 bases in the middle. The CDR3 has 15 amino acids. CDR3 residues: CASSYTGSVQETQYF. The CDR3 DNA reads TGTGCCAGCAGTTACACTGGGAGCGTGCAAGAGACCCAGTACTTC.

The V gene is TRBV10-3, the J gene TRBJ1-2; 9 bases agree with TRBD1. J gave up 6 bases and V 0 bases, and 2 bases lay outside the gene matches. CDR3 length equals 14 residues. Germline V gene sequence: CDR1 ENHRY, CDR2 SYGVKD. As DNA, the CDR3 is TGTGCCATCAGTGAGTCGGGGACAGGGAATGGCTACACCTTC. It yields the protein CAISESGTGNGYTF.

V and J are TRBV5-4 and TRBJ2-3; D gene ambiguous. CDR1 and CDR2 (germline): SGHNT, YYREEE (reference sequence). The V gene lost 2 bases and the J gene lost 0 bases, with 4 bases spanning the gap. This CDR3 region has 13 residues. CDR3 DNA sequence: TGTGCCAGCAGCTTAGCAAGCACAGATACGCAGTATTTT. Translation gives CASSLASTDTQYF.

The rearrangement joins TRBV5-5 to TRBJ2-7; tentative D call: TRBD1 (6 bases). This CDR3 has 15 amino acids. Trimming cost V 0 bases and J 5 bases, with 15 bases left between them. Germline V lookup: CDR1 SGHKS, CDR2 YYEKEE (reference sequence). CDR3 sequence reads: CASSLEAGGYDEQYF. In DNA, the CDR3 is TGTGCCAGCAGCTTGGAGGCTGGGGGCTACGACGAGCAGTACTTC.